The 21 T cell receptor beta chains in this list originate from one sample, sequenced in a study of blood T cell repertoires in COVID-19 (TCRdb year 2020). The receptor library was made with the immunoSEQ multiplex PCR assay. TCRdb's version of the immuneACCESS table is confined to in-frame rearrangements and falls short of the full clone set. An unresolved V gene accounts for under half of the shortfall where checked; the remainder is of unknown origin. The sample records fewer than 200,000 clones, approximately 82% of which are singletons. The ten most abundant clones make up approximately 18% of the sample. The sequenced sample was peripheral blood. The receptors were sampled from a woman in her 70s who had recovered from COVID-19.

The chain's CDR3 is CASSLEAGARADTQYF. CDR3 nucleotide sequence: TGCGCCAGCAGCTTGGAGGCAGGGGCCAGAGCAGATACGCAGTATTTT. V is TRBV5-1 and J is TRBJ2-3; D possibly corresponds to TRBD1 (6 bases). V shed 0 bases and J shed 4 bases, with 15 bases lying between them. The CDR3 spans 16 residues. The germline V gene encodes CDR1 SGHRS and CDR2 YFSETQ.

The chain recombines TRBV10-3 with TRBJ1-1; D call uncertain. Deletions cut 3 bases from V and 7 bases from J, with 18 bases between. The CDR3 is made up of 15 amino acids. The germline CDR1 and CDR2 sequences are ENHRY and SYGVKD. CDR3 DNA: TGTGCCATCAGTGATATGAGCCGGGGAAACGATGAAGCTTTCTTT. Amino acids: CAISDMSRGNDEAFF.

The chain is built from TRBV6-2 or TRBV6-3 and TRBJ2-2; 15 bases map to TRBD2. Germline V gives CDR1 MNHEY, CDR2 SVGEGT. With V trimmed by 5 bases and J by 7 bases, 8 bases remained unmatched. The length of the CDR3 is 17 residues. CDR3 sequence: CASSPGLAGGGSGELFF. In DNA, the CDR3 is TGTGCCAGCAGTCCGGGACTAGCGGGAGGTGGTAGCGGGGAGCTGTTTTTT.

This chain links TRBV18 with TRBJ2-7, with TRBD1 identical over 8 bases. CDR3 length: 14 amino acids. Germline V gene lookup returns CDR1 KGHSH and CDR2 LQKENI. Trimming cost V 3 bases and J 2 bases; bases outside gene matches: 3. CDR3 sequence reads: CASSPGQVPYEQYF. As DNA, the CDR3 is TGTGCCAGCTCACCGGGACAGGTTCCCTACGAGCAGTACTTC.

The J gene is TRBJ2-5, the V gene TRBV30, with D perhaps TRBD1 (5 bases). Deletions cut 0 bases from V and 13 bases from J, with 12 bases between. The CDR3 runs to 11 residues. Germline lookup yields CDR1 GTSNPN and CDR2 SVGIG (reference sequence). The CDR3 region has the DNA TGTGCCTGGAGTGTACTGACAGAGCGGTACTTC. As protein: CAWSVLTERYF. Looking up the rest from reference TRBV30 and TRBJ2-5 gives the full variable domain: SQTIHQWPATLVQPVGSPLSLECTVEGTSNPNLYWYRQAAGRGLQLLFYSVGIGQISSEVPQNLSASRPQDRQFILSSKKLLLSDSGFYLCAWSVLTERYFGPGTRLLVL.

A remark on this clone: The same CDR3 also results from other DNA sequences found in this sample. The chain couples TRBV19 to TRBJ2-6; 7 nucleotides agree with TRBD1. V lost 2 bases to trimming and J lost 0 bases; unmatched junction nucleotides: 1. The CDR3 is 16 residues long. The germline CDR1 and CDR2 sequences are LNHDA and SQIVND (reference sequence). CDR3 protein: CASSIWDSSGANVLTF. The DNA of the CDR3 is TGTGCCAGTAGTATATGGGACAGCTCTGGGGCCAACGTCCTGACTTTC.

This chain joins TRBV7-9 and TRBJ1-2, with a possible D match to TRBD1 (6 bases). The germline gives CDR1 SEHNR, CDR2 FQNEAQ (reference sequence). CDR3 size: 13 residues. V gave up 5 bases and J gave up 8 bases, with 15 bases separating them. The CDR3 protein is CASSPEGVWGYTF. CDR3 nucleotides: TGTGCCAGCAGCCCCGAGGGGGTGTGGGGCTACACCTTC.

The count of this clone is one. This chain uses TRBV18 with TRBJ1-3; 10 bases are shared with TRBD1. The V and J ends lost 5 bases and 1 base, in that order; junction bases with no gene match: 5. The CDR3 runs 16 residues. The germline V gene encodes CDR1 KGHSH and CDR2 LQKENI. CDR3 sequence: CASSNRQGASGNTIYF. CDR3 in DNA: TGTGCCAGCTCAAACCGACAGGGGGCGTCTGGAAACACCATATATTTT.

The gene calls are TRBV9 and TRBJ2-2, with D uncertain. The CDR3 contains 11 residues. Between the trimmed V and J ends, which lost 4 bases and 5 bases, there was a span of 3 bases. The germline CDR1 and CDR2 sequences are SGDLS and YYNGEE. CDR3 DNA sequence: TGTGCCAGCAGCACAACCGGGGAGCTGTTTTTT. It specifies CASSTTGELFF. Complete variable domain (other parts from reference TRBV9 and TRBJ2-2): DSGVTQTPKHLITATGQRVTLRCSPRSGDLSVYWYQQSLDQGLQFLIQYYNGEERAKGNILERFSAQQFPDLHSELNLSSLELGDSALYFCASSTTGELFFGEGSRLTVL.

The CDR3 spells CASSLQGQPQHF. CDR3 coding DNA: TGTGCCAGCAGCTTACAGGGTCAGCCCCAGCATTTT. The V gene is TRBV7-2, the J gene TRBJ1-5, with D perhaps TRBD1 (5 bases). CDR3 length: 12 amino acids. CDR1 is SGHTA and CDR2 is FQGNSA in the germline V gene. V was cut by 2 bases and J by 6 bases, with 5 bases left in between.

The CDR3 DNA reads TGTGCCAGCAGCCCCCGGACAGGGGTGTCCCAGCCCCAGCATTTT. Translated, it gives CASSPRTGVSQPQHF. The J gene is TRBJ1-5, the V gene TRBV5-8; 9 bases align to TRBD1. In germline, CDR1 is SGHTS, CDR2 YDEGEE. This CDR3 region has 15 residues. After removal of 4 bases from V and 7 bases from J, the junction contained 9 bases not matched to a gene.

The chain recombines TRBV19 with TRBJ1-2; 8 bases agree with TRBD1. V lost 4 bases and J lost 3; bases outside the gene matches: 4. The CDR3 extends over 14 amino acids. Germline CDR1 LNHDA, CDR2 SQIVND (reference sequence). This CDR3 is CASSSRQGHYGYTF. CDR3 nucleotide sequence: TGTGCCAGTAGTAGCCGACAGGGGCACTATGGCTACACCTTC.

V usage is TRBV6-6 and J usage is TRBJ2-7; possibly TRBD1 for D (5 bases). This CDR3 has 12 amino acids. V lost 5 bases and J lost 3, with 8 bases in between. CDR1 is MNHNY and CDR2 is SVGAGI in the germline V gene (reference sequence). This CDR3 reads CASSHQGYEQYF. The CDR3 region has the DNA TGTGCCAGCAGTCACCAGGGCTACGAGCAGTACTTC.

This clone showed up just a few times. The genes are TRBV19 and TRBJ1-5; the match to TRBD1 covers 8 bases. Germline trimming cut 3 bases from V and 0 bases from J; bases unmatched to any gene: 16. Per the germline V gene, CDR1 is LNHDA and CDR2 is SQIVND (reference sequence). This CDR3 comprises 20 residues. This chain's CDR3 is CASSMGAGGQGFYSNQPQHF. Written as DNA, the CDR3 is TGTGCCAGTAGTATGGGGGCAGGGGGCCAGGGGTTTTATAGCAATCAGCCCCAGCATTTT.

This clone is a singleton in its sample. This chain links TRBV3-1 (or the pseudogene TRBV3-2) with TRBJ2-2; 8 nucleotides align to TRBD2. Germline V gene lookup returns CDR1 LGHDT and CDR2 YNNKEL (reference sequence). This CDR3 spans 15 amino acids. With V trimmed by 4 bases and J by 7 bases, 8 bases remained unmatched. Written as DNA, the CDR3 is TGTGCCAGCAGCCCAAGCACTAGCGGAGGCGGGGAGCTGTTTTTT. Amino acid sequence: CASSPSTSGGGELFF.

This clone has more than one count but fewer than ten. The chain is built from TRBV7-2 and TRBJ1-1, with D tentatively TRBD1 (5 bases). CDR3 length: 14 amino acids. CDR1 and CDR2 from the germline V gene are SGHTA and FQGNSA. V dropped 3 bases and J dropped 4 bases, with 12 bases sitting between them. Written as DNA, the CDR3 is TGTGCCAGCAGCTTCACTGGGGGGGTCACTGAAGCTTTCTTT. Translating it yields CASSFTGGVTEAFF.

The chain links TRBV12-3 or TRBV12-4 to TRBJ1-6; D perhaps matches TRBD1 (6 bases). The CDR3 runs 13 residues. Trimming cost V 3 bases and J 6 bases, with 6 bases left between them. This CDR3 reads CASSLDSNSPLHF. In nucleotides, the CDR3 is TGTGCCAGCAGTTTGGACAGTAATTCACCCCTCCACTTT.

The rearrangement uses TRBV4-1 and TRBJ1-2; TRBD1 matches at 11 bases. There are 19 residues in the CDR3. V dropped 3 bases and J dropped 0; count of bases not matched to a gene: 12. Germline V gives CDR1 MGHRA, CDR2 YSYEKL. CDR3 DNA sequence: TGCGCCAGCAGCCAGAGGGGCCCGGGACAGGGGGATCCTAACTATGGCTACACCTTC. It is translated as CASSQRGPGQGDPNYGYTF.

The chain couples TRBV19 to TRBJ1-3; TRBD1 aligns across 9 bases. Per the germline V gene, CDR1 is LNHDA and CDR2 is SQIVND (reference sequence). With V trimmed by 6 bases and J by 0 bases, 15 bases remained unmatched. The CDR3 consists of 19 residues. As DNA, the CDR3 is TGTGCCAGTAGCCCCAGTCCCGGGACAGGGCCCAACTCTGGAAACACCATATATTTT. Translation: CASSPSPGTGPNSGNTIYF.

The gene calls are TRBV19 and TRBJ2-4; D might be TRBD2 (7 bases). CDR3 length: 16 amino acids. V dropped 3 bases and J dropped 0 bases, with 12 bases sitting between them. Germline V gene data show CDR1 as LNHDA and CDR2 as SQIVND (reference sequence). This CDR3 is CASSMRGGVAKNIQYF. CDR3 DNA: TGTGCCAGTAGTATGAGGGGGGGGGTAGCCAAAAACATTCAGTACTTC.

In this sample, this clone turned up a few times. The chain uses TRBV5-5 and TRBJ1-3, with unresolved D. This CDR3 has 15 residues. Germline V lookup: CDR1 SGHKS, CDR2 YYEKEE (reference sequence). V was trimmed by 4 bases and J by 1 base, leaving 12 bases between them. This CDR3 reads CASSPSPRSGNTIYF. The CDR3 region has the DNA TGTGCCAGCAGCCCCTCGCCGCGATCTGGAAACACCATATATTTT.